This T cell receptor (beta chain) was identified in a study of radiation and T cells in renal cell carcinoma. Study at large: Nephrectomy followed 15 Gy stereotactic body radiation by 4 weeks.

Time point in this sample: blood 2 weeks post-SBRT. Treatment of the sample: 15 Gy SBRT to primary tumor, nephrectomy 4 weeks later. Here immunoSEQ multiplex PCR was the method, and the copy in TCRdb shows in-frame clones only, minus some. The table has 100,000 to 150,000 clones, roughly four fifths seen once. This clone was seen only a few times. The sample in question was blood, obtained from a patient whose treatment included radiotherapy and nephrectomy. The sequence derives from a woman aged 55-70 years with renal cell carcinoma.

CDR3 coding DNA: TGTGCCAGTAATCCGGTAGGTCTTGCTGATTCACCCCTCCACTTT. Translating gives CASNPVGLADSPLHF. The chain combines TRBV19 with TRBJ1-6; unclear D gene. The CDR3 consists of 15 residues. Germline V gives CDR1 LNHDA, CDR2 SQIVND (reference sequence). V was shortened by 7 bases and J by 8 bases, with 18 bases between the two germline ends.